These 20 T cell receptor beta chains came from one sample sequenced in a study of cytomegalovirus exposure and HLA in healthy donors. This PCR relied on a set of 60 Vbeta primers and 13 Jbeta primers. Data came from immunoSEQ multiplex PCR; TCRdb stores just in-frame clones and leaves some out. Among some 100,000 clones listed, more than 65% were seen once. Source material: PBMCs. The receptors stem from a woman in her forties or fifties in good health and CMV-seropositive.

Comments on this clone: A read error is likely, as this CDR3 ends without the conserved phenylalanine or tryptophan. This sequence joins TRBV9 and TRBJ1-6; perhaps TRBD1 as D (6 bases). Trimming stripped 0 bases from V and 7 bases from J, with 11 bases between. CDR1 and CDR2 (germline): SGDLS, YYNGEE. CDR3 size: 15 residues. In DNA, the CDR3 is TGTGCCAGCAGCGTAGAGGGGGGGCCGAATTCACCCCTCCACCTT. This translates into CASSVEGGPNSPLHL.

This chain links TRBV30 with TRBJ2-7, with D perhaps matching TRBD2 (5 bases). V gave up 0 bases and J gave up 3 bases, with 9 bases separating them. This CDR3 spans 13 amino acids. Germline-derived CDR1 and CDR2 are GTSNPN and SVGIG (reference sequence). The CDR3 here is CAWSVVGVYEQYF. CDR3 bases: TGTGCCTGGAGTGTAGTGGGAGTCTACGAGCAGTACTTC.

This clone was counted a few times. The chain is built from TRBV7-9 and TRBJ1-2; D unresolved. With 3 bases removed from V and 4 bases from J, the gap between germline ends came to 15 bases. The CDR3 loop spans 15 amino acids. The V gene's germline CDR1 is SEHNR and CDR2 FQNEAQ (reference sequence). The CDR3 region has the DNA TGTGCCAGCAGCTTCCGACGGCTGAGGGCCTATGGCTACACCTTC. It yields the protein CASSFRRLRAYGYTF.

The chain is built from TRBV11-2 and TRBJ2-2; D is undetermined. Between the trimmed V and J ends, which lost 4 bases and 4 bases, there was a span of 7 bases. Germline-derived CDR1 and CDR2 are SGHAT and FQNNGV. The CDR3 contains 13 residues. CDR3 nucleotide sequence: TGTGCCAGCAGCTCAGGTTTCACCGGGGAGCTGTTTTTT. Amino acid sequence: CASSSGFTGELFF.

The count of this clone is one. CDR3 DNA: TGCGCCAGCAGCCAAGATTCAAGGGGCGGCACAGATACGCAGTATTTT. Amino acid sequence: CASSQDSRGGTDTQYF. The chain recombines TRBV4-1 with TRBJ2-3, with D perhaps TRBD1 (5 bases). Deletions cut 0 bases from V and 1 base from J, with 11 bases between. Germline lookup yields CDR1 MGHRA and CDR2 YSYEKL. The CDR3 is 16 residues long.

This chain connects TRBV4-2 to TRBJ1-2, with 9 bases identical to TRBD1. V was clipped by 0 bases and J by 4 bases; unmatched bases: 0. The CDR3 has 14 residues. CDR1 and CDR2 (germline): LGHNA, YNFKEQ. The DNA for the CDR3 is TGTGCCAGCAGCCAAGAGGGACAGGGCTATGGCTACACCTTC. Amino acid sequence: CASSQEGQGYGYTF.

The chain couples TRBV9 to TRBJ2-7, with 10 bases lining up with TRBD1. In germline, CDR1 is SGDLS, CDR2 YYNGEE. This CDR3 spans 13 amino acids. V was pared by 8 bases and J by 1 base, with 3 bases of the junction left unmatched. The CDR3 DNA reads as TGTGCCAGTGGGACAGGGGAATCCTACGAGCAGTACTTC. Residues: CASGTGESYEQYF. Full variable domain (rest looked up from reference TRBV9 and TRBJ2-7): DSGVTQTPKHLITATGQRVTLRCSPRSGDLSVYWYQQSLDQGLQFLIQYYNGEERAKGNILERFSAQQFPDLHSELNLSSLELGDSALYFCASGTGESYEQYFGPGTRLTVT.

CDR3 region: CASSSIGGDYEQYF. CDR3 DNA: TGTGCCAGCAGCTCTATAGGGGGGGACTACGAGCAGTACTTC. This rearrangement joins TRBV11-2 to TRBJ2-7, with D maybe TRBD2 (7 bases). The germline CDR1 and CDR2 sequences are SGHAT and FQNNGV. Trimming took 4 bases from V and 3 from J, leaving 13 bases between them. This CDR3 spans 14 amino acids.

The chain carries TRBV2 and TRBJ2-1; tentatively, D is TRBD2 (6 bases). The ends were cut back, 6 bases at V and 8 bases at J, with 20 bases in the middle. Germline CDR1 SNHLY, CDR2 FYNNEI. The CDR3 length is 15 residues. The CDR3 DNA is TGTGCCAGCAGCCTGACGGGAGCCACCGGGGATGAGCAGTTCTTC. Its protein is CASSLTGATGDEQFF. Together with reference TRBV2 and TRBJ2-1, the CDR3 gives the full variable domain: EPEVTQTPSHQVTQMGQEVILRCVPISNHLYFYWYRQILGQKVEFLVSFYNNEISEKSEIFDDQFSVERPDGSNFTLKIRSTKLEDSAMYFCASSLTGATGDEQFFGPGTRLTVL.

This chain uses TRBV4-1 with TRBJ2-5; D gene ambiguous. The ends were cut back, 1 base at V and 5 bases at J, with 17 bases in the middle. Per the germline V gene, CDR1 is MGHRA and CDR2 is YSYEKL. CDR3 length equals 16 residues. The CDR3 DNA follows: TGCGCCAGCAGCCAAGTGCCCCCGGTTGGGCCCGAGACCCAGTACTTC. It specifies CASSQVPPVGPETQYF.

The chain combines TRBV9 with TRBJ2-7; possibly TRBD2 for D (6 bases). The CDR3 extends over 14 amino acids. From germline, CDR1 is SGDLS and CDR2 YYNGEE. The ends were cut back, 0 bases at V and 3 bases at J, with 10 bases in the middle. The CDR3 coding sequence is TGTGCCAGCAGCGTAGGAATGGGGGGCTACGAGCAGTACTTC. Encoded protein: CASSVGMGGYEQYF.

The V call is TRBV6-5, the J call TRBJ2-7; D is perhaps TRBD1 (5 bases). Germline V gives CDR1 MNHEY, CDR2 SVGAGI. This CDR3 has 11 amino acids. V lost 6 bases, J lost 5 bases, and 8 bases lay in between. CDR3 DNA: TGTGCCAGCAGCCAGGGCCACGAGCAGTACTTC. It is translated as CASSQGHEQYF.

V and J are TRBV7-9 and TRBJ1-1, with TRBD1 matching over 9 bases. This CDR3 contains 15 residues. Germline trimming cut 4 bases from V and 1 base from J; bases unmatched to any gene: 4. The germline V gene encodes CDR1 SEHNR and CDR2 FQNEAQ (reference sequence). This CDR3 is CASSSGQGKNTEAFF. CDR3 nucleotide sequence: TGTGCCAGCAGCTCTGGACAGGGGAAGAACACTGAAGCTTTCTTT. Using reference TRBV7-9 and TRBJ1-1 for the parts outside the CDR3, the full variable domain is DTGVSQNPRHKITKRGQNVTFRCDPISEHNRLYWYRQTLGQGPEFLTYFQNEAQLEKSRLLSDRFSAERPKGSFSTLEIQRTEQGDSAMYLCASSSGQGKNTEAFFGQGTRLTVV.

The chain is built from TRBV19 and TRBJ1-1; D is possibly TRBD1 (5 bases). V lost 9 bases, J lost 1 base, and 15 bases lay in between. The CDR3 has 14 residues. Germline values: CDR1 LNHDA, CDR2 SQIVND (reference sequence). The CDR3 DNA sequence: TGTGCCAGCTCGATAAGGGGCAGGAACACTGAAGCTTTCTTT. As protein: CASSIRGRNTEAFF.

The J gene is TRBJ1-1, the V gene TRBV27; D remains unclear. The V end was cut by 10 bases, the J end by 8 bases, with 5 bases between. Germline loops: CDR1 MNHEY, CDR2 SMNVEV (reference sequence). The CDR3 runs to 8 residues. CDR3 region: CATQEAFF. CDR3 DNA: TGTGCCACCCAAGAAGCTTTCTTT.

This clone showed up just once. The genes are TRBV2 and TRBJ1-2, with D unclear. Per germline, CDR1 SNHLY and CDR2 FYNNEI. Between the trimmed V and J ends, which lost 8 bases and 4 bases, there was a span of 11 bases. The CDR3 sequence is 12 residues long. For the CDR3, the DNA is TGTGCCAGCGGGGAGTCGCCCTATGGCTACACCTTC. This encodes CASGESPYGYTF.

This clone was counted once. The chain employs TRBV6-4 and TRBJ2-3, with a possible D match to TRBD1 (6 bases). Deletions cut 4 bases from V and 6 bases from J, with 17 bases between. The CDR3 length is 15 residues. CDR1 and CDR2 (germline): MRHNA, SNTAGT. For the CDR3, the DNA is TGTGCCAGCAGTGCGGACAGAAATGTGGGGGATACGCAGTATTTT. Protein: CASSADRNVGDTQYF.

CDR3 bases: TGTGCCAGCAGCGTGGCAGGGGCGTGGGGGGCCAACGTCCTGACTTTC. The encoded protein is CASSVAGAWGANVLTF. The rearrangement joins TRBV7-9 to TRBJ2-6, with a tentative D call TRBD1 (6 bases). Germline assignment: CDR1 SEHNR and CDR2 FQNEAQ (reference sequence). Trimming took 5 bases from V and 4 from J, leaving 15 bases between them. The CDR3 sequence is 16 residues long.

The genes are TRBV30 and TRBJ1-4, with a tentative D call TRBD1 (5 bases). V was shortened by 6 bases and J by 10 bases, with 21 bases between the two germline ends. Germline CDR1 reads GTSNPN; CDR2 reads SVGIG (reference sequence). The CDR3 has 14 amino acids. In nucleotides, the CDR3 is TGTGCCTGCTTAGTGATATCGGACACACGAAAACTGTTTTTT. Protein product: CACLVISDTRKLFF.

The chain joins TRBV5-5 to TRBJ1-5; 9 positions match TRBD1. Germline V lookup: CDR1 SGHKS, CDR2 YYEKEE (reference sequence). The CDR3 is made up of 16 amino acids. Trimming cost V 3 bases and J 5 bases; bases outside gene matches: 9. In nucleotides, the CDR3 is TGTGCCAGCAGCTGGTCCGGGACAGGGATCCATCAGCCCCAGCATTTT. Amino acids: CASSWSGTGIHQPQHF.